Included here is one T cell receptor (beta chain) sequence, with context. The data were taken from a study of blood T cell repertoires in COVID-19. Looking at the study overall: The samples span acute and convalescent COVID-19 from the United States, Italy and Spain. Nucleic acid was either cDNA or gDNA, and it came from T cells, B-cell-depleted T cells, or PBMCs.

Per the authors' pipeline: Amplification of reference gene primers provided the estimated nucleated cell counts. The table came from immunoSEQ multiplex PCR; TCRdb's copy has only in-frame clones and leaves some out. V and J calls and clone size follow that table, whereas D and trimming were derived from the DNA. The table has about 52,000 clones, approximately 90% seen once. The CDR3 runs 14 residues. The germline CDR1 and CDR2 sequences are SGHAT and FQNNGV. V gave up 5 bases and J gave up 5 bases; unmatched junction bases: 5. The rearrangement joins TRBV11-2 to TRBJ2-2; TRBD1 aligns across 7 bases. What was sequenced was peripheral blood. The receptor was derived from a man aged 70 or older with acute or convalescent COVID-19. CDR3 bases: TGTGCCAGCAGCCCGGACAGGCGGACCGGGGAGCTGTTTTTT. Translation gives CASSPDRRTGELFF.